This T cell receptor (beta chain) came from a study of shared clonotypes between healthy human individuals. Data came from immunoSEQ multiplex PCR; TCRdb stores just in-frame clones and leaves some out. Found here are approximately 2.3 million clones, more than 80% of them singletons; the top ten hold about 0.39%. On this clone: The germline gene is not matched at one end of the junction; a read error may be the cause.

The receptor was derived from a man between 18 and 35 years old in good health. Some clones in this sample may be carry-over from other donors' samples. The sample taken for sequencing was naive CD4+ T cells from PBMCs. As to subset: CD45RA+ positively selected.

The CDR3 region has the DNA TGCGCCAGCAGCCGGGCGGATACCCAAGGGACCCAGTACTTC. This codes for CASSRADTQGTQYF. This sequence joins TRBV5-1 and TRBJ2-5; D gene ambiguous. Per germline, CDR1 SGHRS and CDR2 YFSETQ. The CDR3 is made up of 14 amino acids.